A selection of T cell receptor beta chains follows, all from one sample in a study of cytomegalovirus exposure and HLA in healthy donors. Generated by immunoSEQ multiplex PCR, the TCRdb table keeps only in-frame clones and is missing some. This table holds about 170,000 clones, 75% to 85% found once. Sequences were obtained from PBMCs. These receptors were obtained from a woman between 45 and 60 years old in good health and CMV-seronegative. The CDR3 runs from the conserved cysteine through the conserved F or W. The order of the fields is V gene, J gene, CDR3 protein.

>TRBV15|TRBJ1-1
CATSRGNDRGTEAFF
>TRBV7-9|TRBJ1-3
CASSLASYSGNTIYF
>TRBV5-1|TRBJ2-1
CASSFLAGGPNNEQFF
>TRBV30|TRBJ1-1
CAWSDRNTEAFF
>TRBV11-2|TRBJ1-1
CASSLSGRLAEAFF
>TRBV5-1|TRBJ2-5
CASSLMGAHQETQYF
>TRBV29-1|TRBJ2-7
CSVEAGTPSSYEQYF
>TRBV6-5|TRBJ1-1
CASSYRGGVGTEAFF
>TRBV7-2|TRBJ1-2
CASSRDRGQRGYTF
>TRBV4-1|TRBJ2-7
CASSQTGQWEQYF
>TRBV9|TRBJ1-3
CASSTHPEVFSGNTIYF
>TRBV7-8|TRBJ1-2
CASSLMSPNYGYTF
>TRBV19|TRBJ2-5
CASSRTSGTQETQYF
>TRBV11-3|TRBJ2-3
CASSLSFGGRQTQYF
>TRBV21-1|TRBJ1-1
CASSNPDRTNTEAFF
>TRBV27|TRBJ2-5
CASSSFLRETQYF
>TRBV11-3|TRBJ2-7
CASSLNGDSSYEQYF
>TRBV2|TRBJ2-2
CASRLDTANTGELFF
>TRBV6-1|TRBJ1-2
CASSELSGGYTF
>TRBV7-9|TRBJ1-2
CASSPTERTF
>TRBV7-9|TRBJ2-7
CSSSLNPSGGGGYEQYF
>TRBV6-1|TRBJ2-2
CASTETGDTGELFF
>TRBV28|TRBJ1-2
CASSSAGTGGVGGGYTF
>TRBV7-9|TRBJ1-6
CASSLRDSYNSPLHF